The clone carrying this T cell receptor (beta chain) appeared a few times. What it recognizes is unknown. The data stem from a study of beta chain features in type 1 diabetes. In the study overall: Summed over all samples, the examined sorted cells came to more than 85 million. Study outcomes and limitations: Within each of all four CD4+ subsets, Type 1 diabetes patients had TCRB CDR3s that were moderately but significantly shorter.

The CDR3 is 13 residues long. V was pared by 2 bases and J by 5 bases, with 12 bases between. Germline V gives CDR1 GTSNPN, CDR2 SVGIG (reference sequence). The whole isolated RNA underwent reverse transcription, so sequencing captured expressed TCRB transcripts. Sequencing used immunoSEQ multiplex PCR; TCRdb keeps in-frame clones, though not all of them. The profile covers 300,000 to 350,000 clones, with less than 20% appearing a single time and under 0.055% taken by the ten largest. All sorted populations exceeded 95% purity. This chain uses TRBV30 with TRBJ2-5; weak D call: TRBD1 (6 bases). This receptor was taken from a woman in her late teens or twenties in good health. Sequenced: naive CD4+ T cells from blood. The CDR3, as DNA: TGTGCCTGGAGTTTTGGACAGTCGGAGACCCAGTACTTC. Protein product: CAWSFGQSETQYF.